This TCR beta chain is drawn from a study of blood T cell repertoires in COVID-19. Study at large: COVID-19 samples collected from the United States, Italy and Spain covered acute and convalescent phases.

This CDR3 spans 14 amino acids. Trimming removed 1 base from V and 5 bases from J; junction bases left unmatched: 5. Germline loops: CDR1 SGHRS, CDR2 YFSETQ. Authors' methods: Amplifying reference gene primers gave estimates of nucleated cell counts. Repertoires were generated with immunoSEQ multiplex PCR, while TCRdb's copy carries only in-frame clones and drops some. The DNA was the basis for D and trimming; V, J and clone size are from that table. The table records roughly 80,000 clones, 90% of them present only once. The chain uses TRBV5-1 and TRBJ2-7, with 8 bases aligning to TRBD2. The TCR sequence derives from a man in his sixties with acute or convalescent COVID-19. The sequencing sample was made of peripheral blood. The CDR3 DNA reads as TGCGCCAGCAGCTTGCAAGCGGGAGATAACGAGCAGTACTTC. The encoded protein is CASSLQAGDNEQYF.